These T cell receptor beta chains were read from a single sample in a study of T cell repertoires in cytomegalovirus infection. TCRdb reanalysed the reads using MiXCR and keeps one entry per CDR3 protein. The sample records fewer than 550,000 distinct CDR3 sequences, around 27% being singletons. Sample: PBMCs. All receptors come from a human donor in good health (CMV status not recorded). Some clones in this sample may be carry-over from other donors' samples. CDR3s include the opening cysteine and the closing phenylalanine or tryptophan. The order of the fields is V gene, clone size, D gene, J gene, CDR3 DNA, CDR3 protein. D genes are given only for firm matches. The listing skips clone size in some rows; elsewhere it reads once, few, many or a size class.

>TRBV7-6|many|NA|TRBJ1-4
TGTGCCAGCAGCTCCCACCTGGCAGGCTGGGGACGAAGCCTTAATGAAAAACTGTTTTTT
CASSSHLAGWGRSLNEKLFF
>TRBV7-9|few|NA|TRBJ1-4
TGTGCCAGCCCGGGGGCAACGGATGAAAAACTGTTTTTT
CASPGATDEKLFF
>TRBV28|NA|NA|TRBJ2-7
TGTGCCAGCAGTTTAACTCAAACCTACGAGCAGTACTTC
CASSLTQTYEQYF
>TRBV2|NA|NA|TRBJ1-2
TGTGCCAGCAGTGAAGCGCCGGGGTCGAACTATGGCTACACCTTC
CASSEAPGSNYGYTF
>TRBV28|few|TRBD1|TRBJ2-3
TGTGCCAGCAGTAGGACAGGAATTGGTTCAGATACGCAGTATTTT
CASSRTGIGSDTQYF
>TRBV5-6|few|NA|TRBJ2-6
TGTGCCAGCAGTGGGGGGCACACATTCTTAGAATCCACCTCTGGGGCCAACGTCCTGACTTTC
CASSGGHTFLESTSGANVLTF
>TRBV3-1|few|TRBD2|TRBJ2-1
TGTGCCAGCAGCCCAACTAGCGGGAGTCGGAGTGAGCAGTTCTTC
CASSPTSGSRSEQFF
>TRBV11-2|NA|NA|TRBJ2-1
TGTGCCAGCAGCTTAGCGTTGCGGGTTGAGCAGTTCTTC
CASSLALRVEQFF
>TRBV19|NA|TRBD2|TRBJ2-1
TGTGCCAGTATTTCCCATTCGGGACTAGCGGGAGGTGAGCAGTTCTTC
CASISHSGLAGGEQFF
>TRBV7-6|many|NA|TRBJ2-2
TGTGCCAGCAGCTTAGGGGCCGGGGGGCTCACCGGGGAGCTGTTTTTT
CASSLGAGGLTGELFF
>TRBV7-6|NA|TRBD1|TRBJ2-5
TGTGCCAGCACCTTGAGCGGGACAGGGGGGCAAGAGACCCAGTACTTC
CASTLSGTGGQETQYF
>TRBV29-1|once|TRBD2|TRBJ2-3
TGCAGCACGATAGCGGGGAACACAGATACGCAGTATTTT
CSTIAGNTDTQYF
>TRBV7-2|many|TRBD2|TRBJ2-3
TGTGCCAGCAGCTTATATGGGGGGGACTCCCGGCGGTATTTT
CASSLYGGDSRRYF
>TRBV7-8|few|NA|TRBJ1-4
TGTGCCAGCAGCTTAAACAGGGTAGCTAATGAAAAACTGTTTTTT
CASSLNRVANEKLFF
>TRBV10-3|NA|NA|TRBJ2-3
TGTGCCATCCCCGCGGGCGACACCACAGATACGCAGTATTTT
CAIPAGDTTDTQYF
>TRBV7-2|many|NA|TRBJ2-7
TGTGCCAGCAGCTTCCAGAGAGGGCGGAACGAGCAGTACTTC
CASSFQRGRNEQYF
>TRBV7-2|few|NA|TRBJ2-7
TGTGCCAGCAGCTCTGTCGGCAGGATCTACGAGCAGTACTTC
CASSSVGRIYEQYF
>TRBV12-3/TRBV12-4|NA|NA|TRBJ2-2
TGTGCCAGCAGGTCCTTTGGGGGGCGAATCGGGGAGCTGTTTTTT
CASRSFGGRIGELFF
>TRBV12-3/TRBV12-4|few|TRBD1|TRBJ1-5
TGTGCCAGCAGTCCCGGGACAGGGTGGCATCAGCCCCAGCATTTT
CASSPGTGWHQPQHF
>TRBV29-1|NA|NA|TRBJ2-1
TGCAGCGTTCGAGAGACAGTAAGGCTCTACAATGAGCAGTTCTTC
CSVRETVRLYNEQFF
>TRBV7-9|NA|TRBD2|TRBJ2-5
TGTGCCAGCGGGGTTCGACTAGCGGGAGATCAAGAGACCCAGTACTTC
CASGVRLAGDQETQYF
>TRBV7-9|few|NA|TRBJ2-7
TGTGCCAGCAGCAATCAGGGACAAGAGACCTACGAGCAGTACTTC
CASSNQGQETYEQYF
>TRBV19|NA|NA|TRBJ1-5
TGTGCCAGTAGTACCATGACAGGAGGCAATCAGCCCCAGCATTTT
CASSTMTGGNQPQHF
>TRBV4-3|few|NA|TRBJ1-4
TGCGCCAGCAGCCAAGATAGGTGGGAAAAACTGTTTTTT
CASSQDRWEKLFF
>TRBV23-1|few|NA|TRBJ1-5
TGCGCCGTCCCCCGGGGGGGTGCGGTTCAGCCCCAGCATTTT
CAVPRGGAVQPQHF
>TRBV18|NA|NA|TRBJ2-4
TGTGCCAGCTCACCAAAAGCGGACCAGTGGAACATTCAGTACTTC
CASSPKADQWNIQYF
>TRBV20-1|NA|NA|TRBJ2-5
TGCAGTGCTAGGGGCCTGGTGGCGGGCCTGCACCAAGAGACCCAGTACTTC
CSARGLVAGLHQETQYF
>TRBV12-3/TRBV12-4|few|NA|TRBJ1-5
TGTGCCAGCAGTTTAGGCAGGGCCCCACATCAGCCCCAGCATTTT
CASSLGRAPHQPQHF
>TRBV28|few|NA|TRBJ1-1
TGTGCCAGCGAGGGGGGGCTCGCAGCTTTCTTT
CASEGGLAAFF
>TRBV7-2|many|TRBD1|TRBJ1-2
TGTGCCAGCAGCCTCCGACAGGGCAACTATGGCTACACCTTC
CASSLRQGNYGYTF
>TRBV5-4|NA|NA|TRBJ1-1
TGTGCCAGCAGCTTGGATGCGGGAGAAGAAGCTTTCTTT
CASSLDAGEEAFF
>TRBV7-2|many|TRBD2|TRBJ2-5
TGTGCCAGCAGCTTTAGACTAGCAAGCGAGGGGACCCAGTACTTC
CASSFRLASEGTQYF
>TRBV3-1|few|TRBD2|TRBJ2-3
TGTGCCAGCAGCCCCGGGACTACTCACGAGGATACGCAGTATTTT
CASSPGTTHEDTQYF
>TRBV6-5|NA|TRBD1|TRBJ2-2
TGTGCCAGCAGCACGATCGGGACAGGATGGGACACCGGGGAGCTGTTTTTT
CASSTIGTGWDTGELFF
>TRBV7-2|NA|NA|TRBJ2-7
TGTGCCAGCAGCTTCAGGGGAGCCCACGAGCAGTACTTC
CASSFRGAHEQYF
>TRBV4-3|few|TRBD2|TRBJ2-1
TGCGCCAGCAGCCAAGAGGAACTAGCGGGAGCCCCCGCCTACAATGAGCAGTTCTTC
CASSQEELAGAPAYNEQFF
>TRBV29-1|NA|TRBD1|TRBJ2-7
TGCAGCGTTGATATAGGGGGCACTTACGAGCAGTACTTC
CSVDIGGTYEQYF
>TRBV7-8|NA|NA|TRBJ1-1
TGTGCCAGCAGCATAGGGGGAGGGTCTAACACTGAAGCTTTCTTT
CASSIGGGSNTEAFF
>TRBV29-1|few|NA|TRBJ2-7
TGCAGCGTTGGAGAGCGAGCCTACGAGCAGTACTTC
CSVGERAYEQYF